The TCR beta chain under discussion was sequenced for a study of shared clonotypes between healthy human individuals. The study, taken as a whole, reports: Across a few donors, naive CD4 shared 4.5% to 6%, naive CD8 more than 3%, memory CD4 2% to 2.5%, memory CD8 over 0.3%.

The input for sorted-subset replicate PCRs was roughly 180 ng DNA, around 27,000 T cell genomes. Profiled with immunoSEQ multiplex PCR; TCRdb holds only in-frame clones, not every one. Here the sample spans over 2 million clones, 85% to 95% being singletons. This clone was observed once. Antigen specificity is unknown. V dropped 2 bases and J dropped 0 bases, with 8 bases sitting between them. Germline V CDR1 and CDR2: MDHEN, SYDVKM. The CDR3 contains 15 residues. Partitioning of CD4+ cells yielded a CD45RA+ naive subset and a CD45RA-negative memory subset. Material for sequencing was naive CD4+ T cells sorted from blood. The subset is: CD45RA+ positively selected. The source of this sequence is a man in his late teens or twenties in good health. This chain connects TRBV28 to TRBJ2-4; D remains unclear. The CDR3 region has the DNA TGTGCCAGCAGTTTAAGGGTCCTAGCCAAAAACATTCAGTACTTC. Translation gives CASSLRVLAKNIQYF.